The 21 T cell receptor beta chains below all came from one sample that was sequenced in a study of blood T cell repertoires in COVID-19. Here immunoSEQ multiplex PCR was the method, and the copy in TCRdb shows in-frame clones only, minus some. Of under 130,000 clones listed, approximately 81% were seen once; the top ten hold around 2%. Sequenced material: peripheral blood. The source is a human donor in a cohort sampled during active COVID-19.

This clone was picked up a small number of times. The chain is built from TRBV6-2 or TRBV6-3 and TRBJ2-3; D is possibly TRBD2 (6 bases). The CDR3 contains 13 residues. The germline CDR1 and CDR2 sequences are MNHEY and SVGEGT. The V and J ends lost 2 bases and 3 bases respectively, with 6 bases between them. CDR3 sequence (DNA): TGTGCCAGCAGTTACCGGGAGACAGATACGCAGTATTTT. Protein: CASSYRETDTQYF.

V gene TRBV11-3 combines with J gene TRBJ1-2; D perhaps matches TRBD1 (5 bases). This CDR3 has 16 amino acids. Deletions cut 4 bases from V and 0 bases from J, with 15 bases between. Germline V lookup: CDR1 SGHNT, CDR2 YENEEA. In DNA, the CDR3 is TGTGCCAGCAGCTCGACGCCCCCGACAGCTAACTATGGCTACACCTTC. It is translated as CASSSTPPTANYGYTF.

This clone is a singleton in its sample. The sample has other DNA sequences that encode this CDR3 too. The chain joins TRBV7-9 to TRBJ2-5; 9 bases are shared with TRBD2. After removal of 5 bases from V and 2 bases from J, the junction contained 6 bases not matched to a gene. Germline V lookup: CDR1 SEHNR, CDR2 FQNEAQ (reference sequence). This CDR3 comprises 15 residues. The CDR3 loop reads CASSGRGGEQETQYF. In DNA, the CDR3 is TGTGCCAGCAGCGGGCGGGGGGGAGAACAAGAGACCCAGTACTTC. The entire variable domain, with the rest obtained from reference TRBV7-9 and TRBJ2-5, is as follows: DTGVSQNPRHKITKRGQNVTFRCDPISEHNRLYWYRQTLGQGPEFLTYFQNEAQLEKSRLLSDRFSAERPKGSFSTLEIQRTEQGDSAMYLCASSGRGGEQETQYFGPGTRLLVL.

This chain connects TRBV6-2 or TRBV6-3 to TRBJ2-7; TRBD2 aligns across 7 bases. This CDR3 spans 13 amino acids. The trim removed 1 base at V and 3 bases at J, leaving 0 bases unmatched. Germline CDR1 reads MNHEY; CDR2 reads SVGEGT. The CDR3 region has the DNA TGTGCCAGCAGTTACTGGGGGGGCTACGAGCAGTACTTC. Protein sequence: CASSYWGGYEQYF.

The chain is built from TRBV7-8 and TRBJ2-1, with D possibly TRBD2 on 5 matching bases. V lost 5 bases, J lost 10 bases, and 15 bases lay in between. The CDR3 covers 13 residues. Germline-derived CDR1 and CDR2 are SGHVS and FQNEAQ. CDR3 nucleotides: TGTGCCAGCAGCCCTGTCTCGGCGGGCGAGCAGTTCTTC. This gives the protein CASSPVSAGEQFF.

This clone was seen only once. The chain is built from TRBV5-1 and TRBJ2-3; D gene unclear. The V end was cut by 0 bases, the J end by 0 bases, with 11 bases between. There are 16 residues in the CDR3. Germline CDR1 is SGHRS and CDR2 is YFSETQ. The CDR3 here is CASSLAESRSTDTQYF. The CDR3 nucleotides read TGCGCCAGCAGCTTGGCGGAGTCTCGGAGCACAGATACGCAGTATTTT.

The genes are TRBV4-1 and TRBJ1-2; TRBD1 matches at 7 bases. Germline V lookup: CDR1 MGHRA, CDR2 YSYEKL. CDR3 length: 17 amino acids. V lost 1 base and J lost 4; bases outside the gene matches: 12. As DNA, the CDR3 is TGCGCCAGCAGCCAAGTTTATAAACAGGGGATCTTCTATGGCTACACCTTC. It yields the protein CASSQVYKQGIFYGYTF.

The V call is TRBV5-1, the J call TRBJ2-3; TRBD2 matches at 9 bases. The CDR3 is 17 residues long. The V gene's germline CDR1 is SGHRS and CDR2 YFSETQ. V shed 0 bases and J 1 base; nucleotides not matched to a gene: 6. CDR3 sequence: CASSLAGSGSGTDTQYF. CDR3 coding DNA: TGCGCCAGCAGCTTGGCCGGTAGCGGGAGTGGCACAGATACGCAGTATTTT.

The chain combines TRBV4-2 with TRBJ1-5, with 9 bases that match TRBD1. V dropped 4 bases and J dropped 2; count of bases not matched to a gene: 12. CDR1 is LGHNA and CDR2 is YNFKEQ in the germline V gene. CDR3 length: 18 residues. CDR3 residues: CASSRSVQGAGGNQPQHF. The CDR3 nucleotides are TGTGCCAGCAGCCGGTCTGTACAGGGGGCCGGGGGCAATCAGCCCCAGCATTTT.

The chain is built from TRBV7-8 and TRBJ2-3; 9 bases line up with TRBD2. Germline-derived CDR1 and CDR2 are SGHVS and FQNEAQ. With V trimmed by 2 bases and J by 6 bases, 6 bases remained unmatched. The CDR3 totals 15 residues. CDR3 protein: CASSLFGTSRDTQYF. The CDR3 nucleotides read TGTGCCAGCAGCTTATTTGGGACTAGCAGGGATACGCAGTATTTT. The entire variable domain, with the rest obtained from reference TRBV7-8 and TRBJ2-3, is as follows: GAGVSQSPRYKVAKRGQDVALRCDPISGHVSLFWYQQALGQGPEFLTYFQNEAQLDKSGLPSDRFFAERPEGSVSTLKIQRTQQEDSAVYLCASSLFGTSRDTQYFGPGTRLTVL.

The V and J genes are TRBV10-2 and TRBJ2-5; 8 bases agree with TRBD1. The CDR3 has 16 residues. CDR1 is WSHSY and CDR2 is SAAADI in the germline V gene. V was pared by 4 bases and J by 4 bases, with 11 bases of the junction left unmatched. The CDR3 DNA follows: TGCGCCAGCAGTGCCGCGACAGGGGAGTTACGAGAGACCCAGTACTTC. Protein: CASSAATGELRETQYF.

V is TRBV28 and J is TRBJ1-1; no firm D call. V lost 5 bases and J 4 bases, leaving 14 bases between the germline ends. CDR3 size: 14 residues. Germline lookup yields CDR1 MDHEN and CDR2 SYDVKM. In DNA form, the CDR3 reads TGTGCCAGCAGTACCCTCGACATTGCCACTGAAGCTTTCTTT. It codes for CASSTLDIATEAFF.

J is TRBJ1-1 and V is TRBV18; tentatively, D is TRBD1 (5 bases). This CDR3 region has 17 residues. Between the trimmed V and J ends, which lost 4 bases and 0 bases, there was a span of 18 bases. Germline V lookup: CDR1 KGHSH, CDR2 LQKENI. The CDR3 reads CASSLRQGVGVNTEAFF. The DNA of the CDR3 is TGTGCCAGCTCACTTCGGCAGGGTGTAGGGGTGAACACTGAAGCTTTCTTT.

This chain uses TRBV9 with TRBJ2-3; D is possibly TRBD2 (5 bases). There are 15 residues in the CDR3. Trimming took off 0 bases at V and 6 bases at J, with 14 bases between the two ends. Germline V CDR1 and CDR2: SGDLS, YYNGEE. The CDR3 DNA reads TGTGCCAGCAGCGTAGGGCGGCTAGCAATCGATACGCAGTATTTT. As protein: CASSVGRLAIDTQYF.

The V and J genes are TRBV19 and TRBJ1-2; 7 bases are a match to TRBD1. Germline CDR1 reads LNHDA; CDR2 reads SQIVND (reference sequence). CDR3 size: 13 residues. With 7 bases clipped from V and 4 bases from J, the junction kept 6 bases outside the gene matches. The CDR3, as DNA: TGTGCCAGTAAAACGGGACAGCCCTATGGCTACACCTTC. This translates into CASKTGQPYGYTF.

The V gene is TRBV3-1 (or the pseudogene TRBV3-2), the J gene TRBJ1-2; tentative D call: TRBD1 (5 bases). CDR3 size: 13 residues. Deletions cut 7 bases from V and 3 bases from J, with 12 bases between. Germline CDR1 reads LGHDT; CDR2 reads YNNKEL (reference sequence). CDR3 sequence: CASTAGQHYGYTF. The CDR3 DNA reads as TGTGCCAGCACGGCAGGGCAACACTATGGCTACACCTTC.

The chain has TRBV24-1 and TRBJ2-3; a weak D match, TRBD1 (6 bases). In germline, CDR1 is KGHDR, CDR2 SFDVKD. The CDR3 spans 15 residues. V was shortened by 5 bases and J by 3 bases, with 14 bases between the two germline ends. CDR3: CATSARPGVTDTQYF. The CDR3 bases are TGTGCCACCAGTGCCAGGCCAGGGGTAACAGATACGCAGTATTTT.

V is TRBV11-2 and J is TRBJ2-1; D not certain. CDR3 size: 12 residues. The germline V gene encodes CDR1 SGHAT and CDR2 FQNNGV. Deletions cut 1 base from V and 10 bases from J, with 8 bases between. This CDR3 is CASSLGVAEQFF. In DNA form, the CDR3 reads TGTGCCAGCAGCTTAGGAGTCGCGGAGCAGTTCTTC.

CDR3 in amino acids: CSVEVARSYNEQFF. CDR3 DNA sequence: TGCAGCGTTGAAGTCGCCAGATCCTACAATGAGCAGTTCTTC. The chain recombines TRBV29-1 with TRBJ2-1; D is undetermined. Germline values: CDR1 SQVTM, CDR2 ANQGSEA. The V and J ends lost 1 base and 1 base respectively, with 8 bases between them. The CDR3 loop spans 14 amino acids.

The J gene is TRBJ1-1, the V gene TRBV5-1; D might be TRBD1 (6 bases). Trimming took 5 bases from V and 1 from J, leaving 12 bases between them. In germline, CDR1 is SGHRS, CDR2 YFSETQ. This CDR3 is 14 amino acids long. This CDR3 reads CASRRDTWNTEAFF. The CDR3 coding sequence is TGCGCCAGCAGAAGGGACACATGGAACACTGAAGCTTTCTTT. Filled out from reference TRBV5-1 and TRBJ1-1, the complete variable domain reads KAGVTQTPRYLIKTRGQQVTLSCSPISGHRSVSWYQQTPGQGLQFLFEYFSETQRNKGNFPGRFSGRQFSNSRSEMNVSTLELGDSALYLCASRRDTWNTEAFFGQGTRLTVV.

The genes are TRBV19 and TRBJ2-1; no firm D call. In germline, CDR1 is LNHDA, CDR2 SQIVND (reference sequence). There are 13 residues in the CDR3. Trimming stripped 0 bases from V and 4 bases from J, with 4 bases between. The CDR3 DNA sequence: TGTGCCAGTAGTATAGATAGTTACAATGAGCAGTTCTTC. Its translation is CASSIDSYNEQFF. Full variable domain (missing parts from reference TRBV19 and TRBJ2-1): DGGITQSPKYLFRKEGQNVTLSCEQNLNHDAMYWYRQDPGQGLRLIYYSQIVNDFQKGDIAEGYSVSREKKESFPLTVTSAQKNPTAFYLCASSIDSYNEQFFGPGTRLTVL.